This T cell receptor beta chain was captured in a study of neurological immune-mediated disorders. Synthesis of cDNA was accomplished via 5'RACE employing 10-nucleotide random UMIs. TCRdb re-called the 5' RACE reads with MiXCR, one entry per CDR3 protein. The sample carries 81,000 or so distinct CDR3 sequences, 4.5% to 6.5% recorded once. This CDR3 is 13 amino acids long. V was pared by 3 bases and J by 3 bases, with 7 bases between. Germline CDR1 is LNHNV and CDR2 is YYDKDF (reference sequence). This clonotype was seen many times. This clonotype was sampled from a woman under 40 with multiple sclerosis. Sequencing was done on a sample of PBMCs. V is TRBV15 and J is TRBJ2-3; the D is unclear. CDR3 residues: CATSSDLTDTQYF. In nucleotides, the CDR3 is TGTGCCACCAGCAGTGACTTAACAGATACGCAGTATTTT. Full variable domain (outside the CDR3, taken from reference TRBV15 and TRBJ2-3): DAMVIQNPRYQVTQFGKPVTLSCSQTLNHNVMYWYQQKSSQAPKLLFHYYDKDFNNEADTPDNFQSRRPNTSFCFLDIRSPGLGDTAMYLCATSSDLTDTQYFGPGTRLTVL.